The present entry profiles one TCR beta chain with its context. Antigen: not known. CDR3 size: 13 residues. Trimming removed 3 bases at V and 8 bases at J, with 10 bases between. Germline loops: CDR1 SEHNR, CDR2 FQNEAQ (reference sequence). The authors loaded 200 ng DNA, 30,000 to 35,000 T cell genomes, into sorted-subset replicate PCRs. Measured with immunoSEQ multiplex PCR; TCRdb has only the in-frame clones, and not every one. The sample holds millions of clones, approximately 94% seen once. The sample originates from a study of shared clonotypes between healthy human individuals. Across the study: CD8 memory received one plate per donor, CD8 naive two, CD4 memory three and CD4 naive three.

Naive CD8 populations comprised CD45RO-negative cells positively selected for CCR7, excluding terminally differentiated effector memory CD45RA+ cells. Recent vaccinations or acute infections were absent in the healthy HIV-negative adult donors. General study points: Inspection by rarefaction showed sorted-subset sequencing to be incomplete despite large depth.

The clonotype was recovered from a young man in good health. The chain joins TRBV7-9 to TRBJ2-2; D remains unclear. Sequenced sample: naive CD8+ T cells sorted from blood. For the CDR3, the DNA is TGTGCCAGCAGCTTTCTGTCAGTGGGGGAGCTGTTTTTT. Protein product: CASSFLSVGELFF.